These T cell receptor beta chains were read from a single sample in a study of spatial heterogeneity in lung cancer. TCRdb re-derived calls from the 5' RACE reads in MiXCR, one entry per CDR3 protein. The sample includes about 48,000 distinct CDR3 sequences, roughly 5.2% of them seen just once. Sequences were derived from PBMCs, sampled at surgery. The receptors come from a male donor with early-stage non-small cell lung cancer. CDR3s include the opening cysteine and the closing phenylalanine or tryptophan. Fields, in order: V gene, J gene, CDR3 protein.

TRBV2	TRBJ2-1	CASSRQWEFF
TRBV6-2/TRBV6-3	TRBJ1-1	CASRAGGVVNTEAFF
TRBV29-1	TRBJ1-1	CSVESGQNTEAFF
TRBV29-1	TRBJ2-5	CSVVTGGETQYF
TRBV12-3/TRBV12-4	TRBJ1-3	CASTHGASGNTIYF
TRBV12-3/TRBV12-4	TRBJ2-2	CASSAPGLANGELFF
TRBV20-1	TRBJ2-1	CSARDGKAYNEQFF
TRBV5-1	TRBJ1-6	CASRPGYNSPLHF
TRBV2	TRBJ2-2	CASTPERAGELFF
TRBV4-1	TRBJ2-5	CASSQPLQGPGETQYF
TRBV4-1	TRBJ2-1	CASSLGIVSGGEQFF
TRBV3-1	TRBJ2-2	CASSQAPQANTGELFF
TRBV7-9	TRBJ2-6	CASSLDRSGANVLTF
TRBV5-8	TRBJ2-2	CASSFDRVYTGELFF
TRBV7-2	TRBJ1-1	CASSLVDAYTEAFF
TRBV20-1	TRBJ1-1	CSARLALAEAFF
TRBV6-1	TRBJ2-1	CGSSETDRGGSNEQFF